Presented here are 23 T cell receptor beta chains from one specimen sequenced in a study of cytomegalovirus exposure and HLA in healthy donors. A multiplex PCR was run with 60 Vbeta primers and 13 Jbeta primers. Measured with immunoSEQ multiplex PCR; TCRdb has only the in-frame clones, and not every one. The sample has approximately 150,000 clones; about four fifths are singletons. Sequencing was carried out using PBMCs. These receptors all stem from a young man in good health and CMV-seropositive.

The sample holds a few counts of this clone. This rearrangement joins TRBV5-1 to TRBJ2-5; 7 bases match TRBD2. The tail of the sequence fits TRBJ2-7 better, so the J call may be wrong. Germline CDR1 is SGHRS and CDR2 is YFSETQ. There are 15 residues in the CDR3. The CDR3 DNA reads TGCGCCAGCAGCTTGGGGCGGGGGTCCGCCTACGAGCAGTACTTC. As protein: CASSLGRGSAYEQYF.

A remark on this clone: The sample has other DNA sequences that encode this CDR3 too. Here the CDR3 reads CASSLGSYEQYF. Here the CDR3 DNA reads TGTGCCAGCAGCTTAGGCAGCTACGAGCAGTACTTC. The chain is built from TRBV11-2 and TRBJ2-7; no clear D. The V and J ends lost 1 base and 3 bases respectively, with 4 bases between them. The CDR3 loop spans 12 amino acids. Germline V CDR1 and CDR2: SGHAT, FQNNGV. Combining the CDR3 with reference TRBV11-2 and TRBJ2-7 gives the whole variable domain EAGVAQSPRYKIIEKRQSVAFWCNPISGHATLYWYQQILGQGPKLLIQFQNNGVVDDSQLPKDRFSAERLKGVDSTLKIQPAKLEDSAVYLCASSLGSYEQYFGPGTRLTVT.

The chain employs TRBV7-9 and TRBJ1-1; the D gene is possibly TRBD1 (6 bases). The CDR3 runs 15 residues. In germline, CDR1 is SEHNR, CDR2 FQNEAQ (reference sequence). V was cut by 5 bases and J by 2 bases, with 15 bases left in between. CDR3 residues: CASSRAEGDNTEAFF. The CDR3 DNA reads as TGTGCCAGCAGCCGCGCAGAGGGGGACAACACTGAAGCTTTCTTT.

A note on this clone: An end of the junction does not agree with germline; a read error may underlie this. This chain links TRBV7-9 with TRBJ2-1; 10 bases agree with TRBD2. The germline V gene has CDR1 SEHNR and CDR2 FQNEAQ (reference sequence). This CDR3 contains 15 residues. CDR3 coding DNA: TGTTCCAGCAGCTCAAGACTAGCGGGCTACAATGAGCAGTTCTTC. This encodes CSSSSRLAGYNEQFF.

The rearrangement joins TRBV5-1 to TRBJ2-2; 9 nucleotides agree with TRBD1. CDR1 is SGHRS and CDR2 is YFSETQ in the germline V gene. The CDR3 is made up of 17 amino acids. The V gene end was trimmed by 4 bases and the J gene end by 4 bases; junction bases not matched to a gene: 11. The CDR3 protein is CASSTSGTGFVTGELFF. The CDR3 DNA sequence: TGCGCCAGCAGCACCTCCGGGACAGGGTTCGTCACCGGGGAGCTGTTTTTT.

The chain carries TRBV5-4 and TRBJ1-6; TRBD1 matches 7 bases. Germline V gives CDR1 SGHNT, CDR2 YYREEE (reference sequence). The CDR3 runs to 15 residues. The V segment lost 0 bases and the J segment 8 bases; nucleotides outside the gene matches: 5. The CDR3: CASSLARTGDSPLHF. In nucleotides, the CDR3 is TGTGCCAGCAGCTTGGCCCGGACAGGAGATTCACCCCTCCACTTT.

The chain combines TRBV5-1 with TRBJ1-2; no firm D call. The CDR3 is made up of 16 amino acids. V was clipped by 4 bases and J by 0 bases, with 16 bases between them. The germline gives CDR1 SGHRS, CDR2 YFSETQ. The CDR3 bases are TGCGCCAGCAGCACGACCGGCCAGGCCGCTAACTATGGCTACACCTTC. It encodes CASSTTGQAANYGYTF. The complete variable domain, with remaining parts taken from reference TRBV5-1 and TRBJ1-2, reads KAGVTQTPRYLIKTRGQQVTLSCSPISGHRSVSWYQQTPGQGLQFLFEYFSETQRNKGNFPGRFSGRQFSNSRSEMNVSTLELGDSALYLCASSTTGQAANYGYTFGSGTRLTVV.

The chain links TRBV7-9 to TRBJ1-1, with D tentatively TRBD1 (5 bases). CDR3 length equals 14 residues. Germline V CDR1 and CDR2: SEHNR, FQNEAQ (reference sequence). V lost 2 bases to trimming and J lost 1 base, with 8 bases between them. The CDR3 spells CASSLFGQNTEAFF. The CDR3 DNA follows: TGTGCCAGCAGCTTATTCGGACAGAACACTGAAGCTTTCTTT. Together with reference TRBV7-9 and TRBJ1-1, the CDR3 gives the full variable domain: DTGVSQNPRHKITKRGQNVTFRCDPISEHNRLYWYRQTLGQGPEFLTYFQNEAQLEKSRLLSDRFSAERPKGSFSTLEIQRTEQGDSAMYLCASSLFGQNTEAFFGQGTRLTVV.

J is TRBJ1-4 and V is TRBV10-1; no firm D call. V was trimmed by 6 bases and J by 0 bases, leaving 5 bases between them. CDR3 size: 13 residues. Germline V gene sequence: CDR1 WNHNN, CDR2 SYGVQD (reference sequence). The CDR3 sequence is CASRTATNEKLFF. In DNA form, the CDR3 reads TGCGCCAGCAGGACTGCAACTAATGAAAAACTGTTTTTT.

This chain links TRBV2 with TRBJ1-4, with TRBD1 identical over 8 bases. The CDR3 runs to 13 residues. Looked up from germline, CDR1 is SNHLY and CDR2 is FYNNEI. V dropped 4 bases and J dropped 5; count of bases not matched to a gene: 0. The CDR3 sequence: CASSGQGNEKLFF. The CDR3, as DNA: TGTGCCAGCAGTGGACAGGGGAATGAAAAACTGTTTTTT.

This rearrangement joins TRBV5-1 to TRBJ1-2; D uncertain. The length of the CDR3 is 14 residues. Per germline, CDR1 SGHRS and CDR2 YFSETQ. V was shortened by 0 bases and J by 8 bases, with 14 bases between the two germline ends. The CDR3 coding sequence is TGCGCCAGCAGCTTGGGGTCCCCAACTAAAGGCTACACCTTC. Its protein is CASSLGSPTKGYTF.

The chain joins TRBV7-8 to TRBJ1-3; D is unclear. Trimming left V 5 bases short and J 2 bases short, with 10 bases between. Germline CDR1 is SGHVS and CDR2 is FQNEAQ. The CDR3 is 14 residues long. The CDR3 DNA reads as TGTGCCAGCAGCCCCGGGGTAACTGGAAACACCATATATTTT. Translated, it gives CASSPGVTGNTIYF.

This chain joins TRBV18 and TRBJ1-6; TRBD1 might be the D (5 bases). In germline, CDR1 is KGHSH, CDR2 LQKENI. V was cut by 6 bases and J by 4 bases, with 10 bases left in between. The CDR3 is 14 residues long. The CDR3 DNA follows: TGTGCCAGCTCCCCCGGGGGTTATAATTCACCCCTCCACTTT. It translates to CASSPGGYNSPLHF.

This clone was recorded a few times. The chain has TRBV7-2 and TRBJ1-1; D gene uncertain. This CDR3 is built from 12 residues. V gave up 5 bases and J gave up 3 bases, with 7 bases separating them. From germline, CDR1 is SGHTA and CDR2 FQGNSA. The CDR3: CASSRTDTEAFF. The DNA of the CDR3 is TGTGCCAGCAGCCGAACGGACACTGAAGCTTTCTTT.

This chain joins TRBV6-5 and TRBJ1-2, with a possible D match to TRBD1 (6 bases). Germline-derived CDR1 and CDR2 are MNHEY and SVGAGI. The ends were cut back, 6 bases at V and 1 base at J, with 12 bases in the middle. This CDR3 comprises 14 residues. CDR3 bases: TGTGCCAGCAGCTCAGGGGACCTTAACTATGGCTACACCTTC. Encoded protein: CASSSGDLNYGYTF.

V is TRBV18 and J is TRBJ1-2; maybe TRBD1 (6 bases). The CDR3 runs to 14 residues. Germline assignment: CDR1 KGHSH and CDR2 LQKENI. The V end was cut by 2 bases, the J end by 8 bases, with 15 bases between. The chain's CDR3 is CASSPNPGAGGYTF. CDR3 DNA: TGTGCCAGCTCACCAAATCCAGGGGCGGGCGGCTACACCTTC.

This chain joins TRBV6-6 and TRBJ2-7; possible D gene TRBD1, 6 bases. From germline, CDR1 is MNHNY and CDR2 SVGAGI (reference sequence). There are 15 residues in the CDR3. Trimming stripped 2 bases from V and 0 bases from J, with 11 bases between. This CDR3 is CASSYNSRGSYEQYF. CDR3 DNA: TGTGCCAGCAGTTACAACTCCAGGGGCTCCTACGAGCAGTACTTC.

V usage is TRBV6-5 and J usage is TRBJ1-1, with 9 bases that match TRBD1. Per germline, CDR1 MNHEY and CDR2 SVGAGI. V trimming: 5 bases; J trimming: 1 base; junction bases outside the gene matches: 2. The CDR3 sequence is 14 residues long. CDR3 region: CASSKQGANTEAFF. In DNA form, the CDR3 reads TGTGCCAGCAGTAAACAGGGGGCGAACACTGAAGCTTTCTTT.

The chain is built from TRBV29-1 and TRBJ2-3; maybe TRBD2 (6 bases). Trimming pared 7 bases from V and 7 bases from J, leaving 21 bases between. The germline V gene encodes CDR1 SQVTM and CDR2 ANQGSEA. CDR3 length equals 14 residues. CDR3: CSADPGLIQYTQYF. CDR3 bases: TGCAGCGCCGACCCGGGACTCATACAGTATACGCAGTATTTT.

This rearrangement joins TRBV5-1 to TRBJ1-2, with 10 bases identical to TRBD1. Germline V CDR1 and CDR2: SGHRS, YFSETQ. The CDR3 totals 16 residues. Losses at the gene ends were 4 bases for V and 2 bases for J; bases not matched to a gene: 8. In DNA, the CDR3 is TGCGCCAGCAGCGTTGAACCGGGACAGGGGAACTATGGCTACACCTTC. Its translation is CASSVEPGQGNYGYTF.

This clone showed up just a few times. V is TRBV28 and J is TRBJ2-5; 7 bases are a match to TRBD1. The junction had 5 bases not matched to a gene; V was cut back by 4 bases and J by 0 bases. CDR3 length: 15 residues. The germline gives CDR1 MDHEN, CDR2 SYDVKM. CDR3 loop: CASSSSGQNQETQYF. The CDR3 bases are TGTGCCAGCAGTTCCTCGGGACAGAACCAAGAGACCCAGTACTTC.

The chain combines TRBV7-8 with TRBJ1-5; D is undetermined. V was cut by 5 bases and J by 0 bases, with 11 bases left in between. The V gene's germline CDR1 is SGHVS and CDR2 FQNEAQ. This CDR3 spans 15 amino acids. For the CDR3, the DNA is TGTGCCAGCAGCCCACTTAGCTATAGCAATCAGCCCCAGCATTTT. Encoded protein: CASSPLSYSNQPQHF.

Only a few counts were recorded for this clone. V and J are TRBV27 and TRBJ2-7; D may be TRBD1 (6 bases). In germline, CDR1 is MNHEY, CDR2 SMNVEV (reference sequence). CDR3 length equals 16 residues. V lost 5 bases and J lost 0, with 17 bases in between. The CDR3 sequence is CASSLIKSGHSYEQYF. The CDR3 DNA is TGTGCCAGCAGTCTTATAAAATCGGGACACTCCTACGAGCAGTACTTC.